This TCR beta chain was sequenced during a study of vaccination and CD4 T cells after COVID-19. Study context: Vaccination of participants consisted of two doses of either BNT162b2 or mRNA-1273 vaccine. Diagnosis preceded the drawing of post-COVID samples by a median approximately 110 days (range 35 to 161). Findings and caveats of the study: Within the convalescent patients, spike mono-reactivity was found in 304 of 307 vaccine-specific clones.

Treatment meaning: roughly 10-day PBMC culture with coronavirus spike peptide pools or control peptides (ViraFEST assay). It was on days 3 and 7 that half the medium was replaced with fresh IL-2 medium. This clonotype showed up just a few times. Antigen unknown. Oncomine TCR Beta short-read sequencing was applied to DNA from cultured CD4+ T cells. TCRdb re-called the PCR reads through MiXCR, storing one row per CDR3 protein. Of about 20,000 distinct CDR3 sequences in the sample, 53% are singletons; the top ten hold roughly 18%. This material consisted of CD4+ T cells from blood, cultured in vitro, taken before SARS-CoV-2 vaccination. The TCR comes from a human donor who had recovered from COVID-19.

The CDR3 region has the DNA TGTGCCAGCAGTGAAGGTGAGCAGTTCTTC. Its protein is CASSEGEQFF. This sequence joins TRBV2 and TRBJ2-1; D gene uncertain. The CDR3 covers 10 residues. Germline V gene lookup returns CDR1 SNHLY and CDR2 FYNNEI. The V end lost 1 base, the J end lost 9 bases, and 1 base lay between the germline ends.